A selection of T cell receptor beta chains follows, all from one sample in a study of CD8+CD57+ T cells in acquired aplastic anemia. Each CDR3 protein is one row after TCRdb ran MiXCR on the reads. The sample contains about 190,000 distinct CDR3 sequences, 40% to 50% of which appear only once. Sequenced material: sorted CD4+, CD8+, or CD8+CD57+ T cells (not recorded which) from PBMCs. The receptors shown here come from a human donor with aplastic anemia. Each CDR3 is given with its conserved first and last residue. A D gene is named only where the DNA matches it firmly. Not all rows give a size; the values are once, few, many and, for expanded clones, a class.

abundance | j_gene | d_gene | v_gene | CDR3nt | CDR3aa
- | TRBJ1-2 | - | TRBV19 | TGTGCCAGTAGTACCCGGACTAACTATGGCTACACCTTC | CASSTRTNYGYTF
many | TRBJ1-2 | - | TRBV5-1 | TGCGCCAGCAGCCCTGGGGGCAGCGACTATGGCTACACCTTC | CASSPGGSDYGYTF
- | TRBJ2-3 | TRBD2 | TRBV20-1 | TGCAGTGTAGGGGCTAGCGGGAGCCCCACAGATACGCAGTATTTT | CSVGASGSPTDTQYF
many | TRBJ2-5 | - | TRBV25-1 | TGTGCCAGCAGTGAAGGGCAACCGCGTAGAGAGACCCAGTACTTC | CASSEGQPRRETQYF
many | TRBJ1-1 | - | TRBV19 | TGTGCCACGCGAGGGCCCCAGAACACTGAAGCTTTCTTT | CATRGPQNTEAFF
many | TRBJ2-7 | - | TRBV11-3 | TGTGCCAGCAGCGCAACCGGGACTCACCCTACGGGGCAGTACTTC | CASSATGTHPTGQYF
few | TRBJ1-1 | - | TRBV29-1 | TGCAGCGTTCCGGACGGGAACACTGAAGCTTTCTTT | CSVPDGNTEAFF
- | TRBJ1-1 | TRBD1 | TRBV2 | TGTGCCAGCTGCTGGACAGGGGGCACTGAAGCTTTCTTT | CASCWTGGTEAFF
many | TRBJ2-5 | TRBD2 | TRBV5-1 | TGCGCCAGCAGCTTATCCGGGACTAGCGGGAGTGGGGAGACCCAGTACTTC | CASSLSGTSGSGETQYF
many | TRBJ1-5 | TRBD1 | TRBV19 | TGTGCCAGTAGTATCCAGGGGGGCTCTTGGAACAATCAGCCCCAGCATTTT | CASSIQGGSWNNQPQHF
few | TRBJ2-7 | - | TRBV19 | TGTGCCAGTAGTACAAGGACAGCCTCCTACGAGCAGTACTTC | CASSTRTASYEQYF
- | TRBJ1-1 | - | TRBV20-1 | TGCAGTGCTAGAGATGGTCGACCAAATGAAGCTTTCTTT | CSARDGRPNEAFF
few | TRBJ2-3 | TRBD2 | TRBV10-2 | TGCGCCAGCAGTTGGACTAGCGGGAGAACCATACAGAGCACAGATACGCAGTATTTT | CASSWTSGRTIQSTDTQYF
many | TRBJ2-7 | - | TRBV20-1 | TGCAGTGCTTGGGGAGATGGAATATCCTACGAGCAGTACTTC | CSAWGDGISYEQYF
- | TRBJ1-1 | - | TRBV19 | TGTGCCAGCTCTATCCCCTCAGAGAGCACTGAAGCTTTCTTT | CASSIPSESTEAFF
few | TRBJ2-3 | TRBD1 | TRBV9 | TGTGCCAGCAGCACAGGGGGGGGACAGGGGGCAGATACGCAGTATTTT | CASSTGGGQGADTQYF
- | TRBJ2-6 | - | TRBV5-4 | TGTGCCAGCAGCTTGGAGGGCTCTGGGGCCAACGTCCTGACTTTC | CASSLEGSGANVLTF
many | TRBJ1-5 | - | TRBV2 | TGTGCCAGCCATAATAGCAATCAGCCCCAGCATTTT | CASHNSNQPQHF
many | TRBJ2-7 | TRBD2 | TRBV2 | TGTGCCAGCAAAAATCGGGCGGGAGGGGTCTACGAGCAGTACTTC | CASKNRAGGVYEQYF
once | TRBJ2-2 | - | TRBV9 | TGTGCCAGCAGCGGCCTAGAGGACCGGTTCGGGGAGCTGTTTTTT | CASSGLEDRFGELFF
many | TRBJ1-5 | - | TRBV7-9 | TGTGCCAGCAGCTTAGGGGACTTCAATCAGCCCCAGCATTTT | CASSLGDFNQPQHF
few | TRBJ1-5 | - | TRBV7-9 | TGTGCCAGCAGCTTGAAGTGGGATCAGCCCCAGCATTTT | CASSLKWDQPQHF
- | TRBJ2-2 | TRBD1 | TRBV7-8 | TGTGCCAGCAGCTTTGACAGGGGGCTGGACACCGGGGAGCTGTTTTTT | CASSFDRGLDTGELFF
- | TRBJ1-2 | - | TRBV15 | TGTGCCACCAGAACCCGGGGAGGGAACTATGGCTACACCTTC | CATRTRGGNYGYTF
many | TRBJ2-5 | - | TRBV5-1 | TGCGCCAGCAGCTTGGATCAGGGGAAAGGAACCCAGTACTTC | CASSLDQGKGTQYF
- | TRBJ2-7 | - | TRBV19 | TGTGCCAGTAGACTGACAGTGAACTCCTACGAGCAGTACTTC | CASRLTVNSYEQYF
many | TRBJ2-2 | TRBD2 | TRBV5-1 | TGCGCCAGCAGCTTGCAGGGGACTAGCGGGTACCAGAACACCGGGGAGCTGTTTTTT | CASSLQGTSGYQNTGELFF
once | TRBJ1-1 | - | TRBV30 | TGTGCCTGGAGTGTCCCCCCTTCCATGAACACTGAAGCTTTCTTT | CAWSVPPSMNTEAFF
- | TRBJ1-5 | - | TRBV15 | TGTGCCACCAGCAGAGGGGACCATAGCAATCAGCCCCAGCATTTT | CATSRGDHSNQPQHF
many | TRBJ2-5 | TRBD2 | TRBV24-1 | TGTGCCATTCCGGGACTAGCGGTGTACCAAGAGACCCAGTACTTC | CAIPGLAVYQETQYF